This TCR beta chain was identified during a study of low-dose radiotherapy and immunotherapy resistance in tumors. Study as a whole: The patients were given nivolumab 240 mg every two weeks and ipilimumab 1 mg/kg every six weeks, through an intravenous route. Once cycle 1 day 1 began, patients took oral aspirin 300 mg daily for four cycles.

The V end was cut by 2 bases, the J end by 0 bases, with 9 bases between. Germline lookup yields CDR1 SGHRS and CDR2 YFSETQ. The CDR3 totals 15 residues. As to time point: before trial treatment. Priming of first-strand cDNA relied on TRAV- and TRBV-specific primers (covering alpha and beta chains). Amplification of TCRs used a constant-region primer and V-primer adapter for approximately 19 PCR cycles. From the reads, TCRdb called clonotypes with MiXCR, one entry per CDR3 protein. The sample yields 60,000 or so distinct CDR3 sequences, around 27% seen once. This clonotype turned up a few times. The sequencing used PBMCs, collected before treatment. The chain recombines TRBV5-1 with TRBJ2-1; TRBD2 is a possible D gene (6 bases). The sequence was collected from a male donor with rectosigmoid adenocarcinoma. Here the CDR3 reads CASSFVADSYNEQFF. The DNA of the CDR3 is TGCGCCAGCAGCTTCGTAGCGGACTCCTACAATGAGCAGTTCTTC.